This TCR beta chain stems from a study of shared clonotypes between healthy human individuals. Repertoires were generated with immunoSEQ multiplex PCR, while TCRdb's copy carries only in-frame clones and drops some. Of about 680,000 clones in the sample, around 92% were seen once. The naive CD8 fraction comprised CD45RO-negative cells positively selected for CCR7 and excluded terminally differentiated effector memory CD45RA+ cells. Germline CDR1 reads SQVTM; CDR2 reads ANQGSEA. This CDR3 contains 14 residues. V trimming: 5 bases; J trimming: 5 bases; junction bases outside the gene matches: 9. V and J are TRBV29-1 and TRBJ2-1; 7 bases fit TRBD2. This clonotype was obtained from a man aged 25 to 40 in good health. The sequenced material came from naive CD8+ T cells sorted from blood. The CDR3 region is CSVRGGSSNNEQFF. As DNA, the CDR3 is TGCAGCGTTAGGGGCGGGAGCTCGAACAATGAGCAGTTCTTC.